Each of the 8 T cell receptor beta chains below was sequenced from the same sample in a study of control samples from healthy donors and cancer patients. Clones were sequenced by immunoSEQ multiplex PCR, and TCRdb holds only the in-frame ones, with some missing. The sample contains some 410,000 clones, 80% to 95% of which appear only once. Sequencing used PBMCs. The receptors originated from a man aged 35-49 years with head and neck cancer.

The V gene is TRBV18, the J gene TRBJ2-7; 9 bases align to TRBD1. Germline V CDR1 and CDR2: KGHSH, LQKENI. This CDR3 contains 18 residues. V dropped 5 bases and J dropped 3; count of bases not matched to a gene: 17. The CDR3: CASSKPGQGQRLNYEQYF. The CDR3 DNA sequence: TGTGCCAGCTCAAAACCGGGACAGGGCCAGCGACTAAACTACGAGCAGTACTTC. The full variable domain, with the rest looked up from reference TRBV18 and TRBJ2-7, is NAGVMQNPRHLVRRRGQEARLRCSPMKGHSHVYWYRQLPEEGLKFMVYLQKENIIDESGMPKERFSAEFPKEGPSILRIQQVVRGDSAAYFCASSKPGQGQRLNYEQYFGPGTRLTVT.

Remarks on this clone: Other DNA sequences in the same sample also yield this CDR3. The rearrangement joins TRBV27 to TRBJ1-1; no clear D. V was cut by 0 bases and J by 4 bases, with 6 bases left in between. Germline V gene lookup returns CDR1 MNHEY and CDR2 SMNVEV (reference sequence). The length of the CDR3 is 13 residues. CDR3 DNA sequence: TGTGCCAGCAGTTTATCTAGTAGCACTGAAGCTTTCTTT. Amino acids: CASSLSSSTEAFF.

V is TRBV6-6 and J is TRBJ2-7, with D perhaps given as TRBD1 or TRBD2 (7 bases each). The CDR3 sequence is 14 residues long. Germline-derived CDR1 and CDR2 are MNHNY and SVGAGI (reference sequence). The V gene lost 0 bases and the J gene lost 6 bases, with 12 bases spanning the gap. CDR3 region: CASSYSGRGGEQYF. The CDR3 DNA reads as TGTGCCAGCAGTTACTCGGGCAGGGGGGGCGAGCAGTACTTC.

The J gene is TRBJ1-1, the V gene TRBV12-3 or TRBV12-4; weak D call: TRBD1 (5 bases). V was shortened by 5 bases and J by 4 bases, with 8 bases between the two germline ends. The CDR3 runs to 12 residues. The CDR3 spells CASSGGATEAFF. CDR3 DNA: TGTGCCAGCAGTGGTGGGGCCACTGAAGCTTTCTTT.

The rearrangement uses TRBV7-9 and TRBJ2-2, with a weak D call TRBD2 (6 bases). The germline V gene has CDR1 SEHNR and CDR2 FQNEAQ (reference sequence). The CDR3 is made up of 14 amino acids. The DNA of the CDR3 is TGTCTTCCGTCCGGGACTTTGAACACCGGGGAGCTGTTTTTT. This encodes CLPSGTLNTGELFF. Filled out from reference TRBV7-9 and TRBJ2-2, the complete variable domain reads DTGVSQNPRHKITKRGQNVTFRCDPISEHNRLYWYRQTLGQGPEFLTYFQNEAQLEKSRLLSDRFSAERPKGSFSTLEIQRTEQGDSAMYLCLPSGTLNTGELFFGEGSRLTVL.

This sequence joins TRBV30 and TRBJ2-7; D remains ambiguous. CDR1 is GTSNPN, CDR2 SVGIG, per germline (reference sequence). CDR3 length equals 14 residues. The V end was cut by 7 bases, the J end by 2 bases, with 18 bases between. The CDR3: CASRTSNGPYEQYF. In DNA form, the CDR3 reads TGTGCCTCAAGGACGTCCAACGGCCCCTACGAGCAGTACTTC.

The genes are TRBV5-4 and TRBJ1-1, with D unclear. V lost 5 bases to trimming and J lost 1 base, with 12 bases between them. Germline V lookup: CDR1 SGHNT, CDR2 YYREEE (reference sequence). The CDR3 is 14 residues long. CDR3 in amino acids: CASSPVQSNTEAFF. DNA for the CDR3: TGTGCCAGCAGTCCCGTCCAGTCGAACACTGAAGCTTTCTTT.

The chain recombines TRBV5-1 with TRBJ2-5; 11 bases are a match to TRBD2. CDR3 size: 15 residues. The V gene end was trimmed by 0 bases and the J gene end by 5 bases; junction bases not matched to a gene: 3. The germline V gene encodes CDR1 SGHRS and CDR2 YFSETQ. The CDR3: CASSLVIAGGETQYF. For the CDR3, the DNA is TGCGCCAGCAGCTTGGTAATAGCGGGAGGGGAGACCCAGTACTTC.